Here is one TCR beta chain with its context. This entry comes from a study of shared clonotypes between healthy human individuals. Clones were sequenced by immunoSEQ multiplex PCR, and TCRdb holds only the in-frame ones, with some missing. The table shows more than 2,000,000 clones, with 85% to 95% occurring only once. The sequence came from a man aged 18 to 29 in good health. Sample: naive CD4+ T cells sorted from blood. This sample's subset: CD45RA+ positively selected.

The CDR3 region has the DNA TGTGCCAGCTCACCTTTACCGGGACAGGGACCAAACACCATATATTTT. This encodes CASSPLPGQGPNTIYF. The chain uses TRBV18 and TRBJ1-3; 9 nucleotides line up with TRBD1. Germline CDR1 and CDR2: KGHSH and LQKENI. There are 16 residues in the CDR3. The trim removed 3 bases at V and 6 bases at J, leaving 9 bases unmatched.